This T cell receptor (beta chain) emerged from a study of identifying expanded T cells in peripheral blood. Germline V CDR1 and CDR2: SGHDT, YYEEEE. V lost 5 bases and J 9 bases, leaving 15 bases between the germline ends. The CDR3 extends over 13 amino acids. The data were produced by immunoSEQ multiplex PCR, yet TCRdb's version contains in-frame clones alone and is incomplete. Seen here are some 100,000 clones, 88% observed once, and the top ten hold around 8.3%. The receptor comes from a person aged 18 to 70 in good health. The rearrangement links TRBV5-6 to TRBJ2-1; D remains unclear. Material for sequencing was blood. CDR3 nucleotides: TGTGCCAGCAGTACCGAGGACGTTGGTGAGCAGTTCTTC. Amino acids: CASSTEDVGEQFF.